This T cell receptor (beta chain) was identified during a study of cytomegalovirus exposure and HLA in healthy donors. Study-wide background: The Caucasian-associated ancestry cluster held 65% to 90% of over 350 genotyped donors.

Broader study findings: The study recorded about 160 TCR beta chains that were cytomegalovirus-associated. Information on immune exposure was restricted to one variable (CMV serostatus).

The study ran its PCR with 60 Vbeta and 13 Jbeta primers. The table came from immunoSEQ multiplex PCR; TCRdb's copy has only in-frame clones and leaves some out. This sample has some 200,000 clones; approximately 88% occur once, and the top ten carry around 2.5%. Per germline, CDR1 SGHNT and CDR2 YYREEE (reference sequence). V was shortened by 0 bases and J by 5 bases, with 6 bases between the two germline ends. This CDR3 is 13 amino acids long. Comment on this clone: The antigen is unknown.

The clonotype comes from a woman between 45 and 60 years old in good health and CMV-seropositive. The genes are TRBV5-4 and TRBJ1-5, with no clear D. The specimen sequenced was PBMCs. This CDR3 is CASSLELDQPQHF. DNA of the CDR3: TGTGCCAGCAGCTTGGAGTTAGATCAGCCCCAGCATTTT.